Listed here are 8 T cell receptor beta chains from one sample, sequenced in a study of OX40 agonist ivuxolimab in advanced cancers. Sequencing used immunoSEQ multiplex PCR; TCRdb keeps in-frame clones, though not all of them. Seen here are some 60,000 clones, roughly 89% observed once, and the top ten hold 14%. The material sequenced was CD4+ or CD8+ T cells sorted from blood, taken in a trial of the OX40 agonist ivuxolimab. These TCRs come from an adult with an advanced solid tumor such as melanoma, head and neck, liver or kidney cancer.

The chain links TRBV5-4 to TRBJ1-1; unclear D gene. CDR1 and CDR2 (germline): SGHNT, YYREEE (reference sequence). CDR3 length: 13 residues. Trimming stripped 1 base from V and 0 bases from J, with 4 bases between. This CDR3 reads CASSLSVNTEAFF. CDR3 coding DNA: TGTGCCAGCAGCTTGAGCGTGAACACTGAAGCTTTCTTT.

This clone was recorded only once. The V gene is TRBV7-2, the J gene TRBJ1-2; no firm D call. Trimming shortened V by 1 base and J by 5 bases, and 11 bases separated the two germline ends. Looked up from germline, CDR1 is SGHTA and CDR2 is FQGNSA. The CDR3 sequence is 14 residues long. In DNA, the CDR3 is TGTGCCAGCAGCTTAGTACGCGGGAGTTATGGCTACACCTTC. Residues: CASSLVRGSYGYTF.

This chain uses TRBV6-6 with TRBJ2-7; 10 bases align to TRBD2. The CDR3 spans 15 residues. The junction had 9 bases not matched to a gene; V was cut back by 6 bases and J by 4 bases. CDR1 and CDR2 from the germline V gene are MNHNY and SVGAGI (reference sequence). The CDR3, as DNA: TGTGCCAGCAGCCCACGACCTAGCGGGAGTTACGAGCAGTACTTC. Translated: CASSPRPSGSYEQYF.

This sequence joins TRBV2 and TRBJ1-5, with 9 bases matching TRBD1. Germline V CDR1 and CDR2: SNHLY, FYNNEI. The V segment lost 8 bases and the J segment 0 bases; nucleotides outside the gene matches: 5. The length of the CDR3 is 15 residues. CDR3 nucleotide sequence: TGTGCCAGCGACAGGGGGTCTTATAGCAATCAGCCCCAGCATTTT. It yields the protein CASDRGSYSNQPQHF.

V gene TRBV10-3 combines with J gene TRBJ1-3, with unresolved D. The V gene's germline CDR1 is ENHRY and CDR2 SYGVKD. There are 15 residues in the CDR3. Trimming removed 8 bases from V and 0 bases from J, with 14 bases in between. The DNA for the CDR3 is TGTGCCATCGGATCTTCAATTGTCTCTGGAAACACCATATATTTT. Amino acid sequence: CAIGSSIVSGNTIYF.

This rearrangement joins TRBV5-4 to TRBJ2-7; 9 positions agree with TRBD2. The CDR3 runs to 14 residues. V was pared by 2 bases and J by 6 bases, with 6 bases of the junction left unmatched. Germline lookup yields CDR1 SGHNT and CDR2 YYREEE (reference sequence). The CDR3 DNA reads TGTGCCAGCAGCTTTGTTAGCGGGAGTGGCGAGCAGTACTTC. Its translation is CASSFVSGSGEQYF.

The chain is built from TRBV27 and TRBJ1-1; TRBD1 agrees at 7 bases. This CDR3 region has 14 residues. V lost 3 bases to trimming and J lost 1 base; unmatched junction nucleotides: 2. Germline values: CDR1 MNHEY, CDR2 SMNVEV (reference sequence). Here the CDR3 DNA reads TGTGCCAGCAGTTTGGGACAGAAGAACACTGAAGCTTTCTTT. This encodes CASSLGQKNTEAFF.

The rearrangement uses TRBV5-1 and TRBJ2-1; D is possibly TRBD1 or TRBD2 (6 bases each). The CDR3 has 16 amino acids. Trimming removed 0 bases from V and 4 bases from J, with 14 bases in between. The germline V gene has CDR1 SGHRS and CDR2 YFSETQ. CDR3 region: CASSLVGGGMYNEQFF. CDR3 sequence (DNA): TGCGCCAGCAGCTTGGTAGGAGGGGGGATGTACAATGAGCAGTTCTTC.